These 11 T cell receptor beta chains share one sample of origin, sequenced in a study of cytomegalovirus exposure and HLA in healthy donors. It was with 60 Vbeta and 13 Jbeta primers that the PCR ran. Data came from immunoSEQ multiplex PCR; TCRdb stores just in-frame clones and leaves some out. Of about 130,000 clones listed, about 72% were seen once; the top ten hold approximately 1.5%. Input material: PBMCs. The receptors stem from a female donor in good health and CMV-seronegative.

This clone was recorded a few times. The same CDR3 also results from other DNA sequences found in this sample. The chain uses TRBV2 and TRBJ2-1, with 7 bases identical to TRBD2. Germline-derived CDR1 and CDR2 are SNHLY and FYNNEI. J gave up 9 bases and V 4 bases, and 6 bases lay outside the gene matches. This CDR3 region has 13 residues. In DNA, the CDR3 is TGTGCCAGCAGTGCTAGCGGCCTGGTTGAGCAGTTCTTC. Translation gives CASSASGLVEQFF.

The chain has TRBV5-1 and TRBJ2-7, with 9 bases matching TRBD1. Germline V gives CDR1 SGHRS, CDR2 YFSETQ. The CDR3 consists of 15 residues. V trimming: 4 bases; J trimming: 4 bases; junction bases outside the gene matches: 9. In DNA, the CDR3 is TGCGCCAGCAGCCCCTCCCCAGGGACAGGGTACGAGCAGTACTTC. As protein: CASSPSPGTGYEQYF.

The CDR3 loop reads CASSLDPPSADTQYF. The CDR3, as DNA: TGCGCCAGCAGCTTGGACCCGCCTAGTGCAGATACGCAGTATTTT. The chain links TRBV5-1 to TRBJ2-3, with D unresolved. Germline-derived CDR1 and CDR2 are SGHRS and YFSETQ. The V gene lost 0 bases and the J gene lost 4 bases, with 12 bases spanning the gap. The CDR3 extends over 15 amino acids.

This chain joins TRBV6-6 and TRBJ1-1, with D uncertain. CDR1 is MNHNY and CDR2 is SVGAGI in the germline V gene (reference sequence). V dropped 8 bases and J dropped 0 bases, with 16 bases sitting between them. This CDR3 is 15 amino acids long. The CDR3 spells CASLYDTTLNTEAFF. The CDR3 nucleotides read TGTGCCAGCCTTTATGACACCACCCTGAACACTGAAGCTTTCTTT.

V and J are TRBV2 and TRBJ2-3; a possible D gene is TRBD2 (6 bases). There are 14 residues in the CDR3. Germline CDR1 reads SNHLY; CDR2 reads FYNNEI. V gave up 6 bases and J gave up 2 bases, with 12 bases separating them. This CDR3 is CASSQGRFTDTQYF. The CDR3 bases are TGTGCCAGCAGCCAAGGGAGGTTCACAGATACGCAGTATTTT.

Worth noting for this clone: At one boundary the junction diverges from the germline segment, which might be a read error. This chain links TRBV19 with TRBJ2-2; weak D call: TRBD1 (5 bases). This CDR3 spans 14 amino acids. CDR1 is LNHDA, CDR2 SQIVND, per germline (reference sequence). In DNA form, the CDR3 reads TGTGCCAGTAGTCTAGACAGTTACACCGGGGAGCTGTTTTTT. Residues: CASSLDSYTGELFF.

The chain carries TRBV14 and TRBJ1-1, with D unclear. Trimming removed 1 base at V and 7 bases at J, with 10 bases between. The CDR3 spans 13 residues. Germline V gene lookup returns CDR1 SGHDN and CDR2 FVKESK. The CDR3 reads CASSQVSQSEAFF. As DNA, the CDR3 is TGTGCCAGCAGCCAAGTCTCACAGAGTGAAGCTTTCTTT.

This chain links TRBV18 with TRBJ1-4; TRBD1 matches at 8 bases. The ends lost 6 bases at V and 0 bases at J; junction bases unmatched: 9. Germline assignment: CDR1 KGHSH and CDR2 LQKENI. The CDR3 is made up of 17 amino acids. This chain's CDR3 is CASSDRAGASTNEKLFF. The DNA for the CDR3 is TGTGCCAGCTCGGACAGGGCAGGGGCCTCAACTAATGAAAAACTGTTTTTT.

This clone was detected only a few times. V is TRBV29-1 and J is TRBJ1-2; D uncertain. V dropped 4 bases and J dropped 5 bases, with 14 bases sitting between them. Germline CDR1 is SQVTM and CDR2 is ANQGSEA. The CDR3 loop spans 13 amino acids. In DNA, the CDR3 is TGCAGCGTTGGGCAGTCATACAATTATGGCTACACCTTC. Its protein is CSVGQSYNYGYTF.

The chain joins TRBV7-9 to TRBJ2-7, with D tentatively TRBD2 (6 bases). The CDR3 totals 13 residues. Trimming removed 1 base from V and 7 bases from J, with 11 bases in between. Germline assignment: CDR1 SEHNR and CDR2 FQNEAQ (reference sequence). The CDR3 sequence is CASSLGVGGEQYF. The CDR3 region has the DNA TGTGCCAGCAGCTTAGGGGTCGGGGGAGAGCAGTACTTC.

V usage is TRBV10-3 and J usage is TRBJ2-1; D is possibly TRBD2 (6 bases). V was clipped by 0 bases and J by 7 bases, with 25 bases between them. Germline CDR1 reads ENHRY; CDR2 reads SYGVKD. This CDR3 spans 19 amino acids. Here the CDR3 reads CAISESDEEERRDPNEQFF. In DNA, the CDR3 is TGTGCCATCAGTGAGTCGGACGAGGAGGAACGGCGGGACCCTAATGAGCAGTTCTTC.